Below, 18 T cell receptor beta chains from the same sample are listed, as sequenced in a study of PD-L1 blockade in urothelial cancer (TCRdb year 2017). Preparation of the library involved the immunoSEQ multiplex PCR assay. Entries here come from immuneACCESS through TCRdb and include only in-frame sequences with V and J called. Some clones fail to appear in such tables; in the studies checked, an unresolved V gene covers under half of the shortfall, and the cause of the remainder is unknown. The sample profile shows around 87,000 clones; approximately 87% of them were found once. The ten largest account for roughly 8% of the sample. The sample's time point, from its label and the paper: peripheral blood 6 weeks after treatment start. Sequencing was performed on PBMCs, taken around atezolizumab (anti-PD-L1) treatment. The receptors originated from an older man with urothelial cancer.

The V call is TRBV15, the J call TRBJ1-2; D might be TRBD1 (6 bases). The V gene lost 4 bases and the J gene lost 1 base, with 7 bases spanning the gap. The germline V gene encodes CDR1 LNHNV and CDR2 YYDKDF (reference sequence). This CDR3 spans 13 amino acids. Written as DNA, the CDR3 is TGTGCCACCAGCAAGGACAGTAACTATGGCTACACCTTC. Protein: CATSKDSNYGYTF. The variable domain in full, completed from reference TRBV15 and TRBJ1-2, reads DAMVIQNPRYQVTQFGKPVTLSCSQTLNHNVMYWYQQKSSQAPKLLFHYYDKDFNNEADTPDNFQSRRPNTSFCFLDIRSPGLGDTAMYLCATSKDSNYGYTFGSGTRLTVV.

The sample holds one count of this clone. The chain uses TRBV27 and TRBJ2-6; D is perhaps TRBD1 (5 bases). CDR3 length: 15 residues. Germline CDR1 reads MNHEY; CDR2 reads SMNVEV (reference sequence). Trimming removed 6 bases from V and 1 base from J, with 10 bases in between. CDR3 protein: CASRPDRSGANVLTF. The CDR3 bases are TGTGCCAGCAGACCTGACAGATCTGGGGCCAACGTCCTGACTTTC. Supplemented by reference TRBV27 and TRBJ2-6, the full variable domain reads EAQVTQNPRYLITVTGKKLTVTCSQNMNHEYMSWYRQDPGLGLRQIYYSMNVEVTDKGDVPEGYKVSRKEKRNFPLILESPSPNQTSLYFCASRPDRSGANVLTFGAGSRLTVL.

This chain connects TRBV6-6 to TRBJ2-1; no reliable D call. The CDR3 length is 14 residues. The V and J ends lost 7 bases and 7 bases respectively, with 17 bases between them. CDR1 and CDR2 from the germline V gene are MNHNY and SVGAGI (reference sequence). The CDR3 here is CASTYLDRPNEQFF. The CDR3 nucleotides read TGTGCCAGCACCTACCTAGACCGGCCGAATGAGCAGTTCTTC.

This clone was counted between two and nine times. The V and J genes are TRBV19 and TRBJ1-2; 7 bases match TRBD1. CDR1 LNHDA and CDR2 SQIVND come from the germline V gene (reference sequence). The CDR3 consists of 12 residues. V gave up 8 bases and J gave up 5 bases; unmatched junction bases: 5. In nucleotides, the CDR3 is TGTGCCAGTGCGGACAGGACGTATGGCTACACCTTC. Its protein product is CASADRTYGYTF.

CDR3 region: CASSFSGRGAGQPQHF. The CDR3 nucleotides read TGTGCCAGCAGTTTTTCGGGCAGGGGCGCTGGGCAGCCCCAGCATTTT. The chain employs TRBV28 and TRBJ1-5; a weak D match, TRBD1 (6 bases). The CDR3 totals 16 residues. CDR1 is MDHEN, CDR2 SYDVKM, per germline. Trimming left V 3 bases short and J 7 bases short, with 19 bases between.

The rearrangement uses TRBV9 and TRBJ2-2; tentative D call: TRBD2 (6 bases). The germline gives CDR1 SGDLS, CDR2 YYNGEE. V shed 2 bases and J shed 6 bases, with 14 bases lying between them. This CDR3 spans 15 amino acids. The CDR3 loop reads CASSVEGQRAGELFF. The CDR3 DNA is TGTGCCAGCAGCGTGGAGGGGCAGAGGGCCGGGGAGCTGTTTTTT.

The J gene is TRBJ1-2, the V gene TRBV5-6; D uncertain. The CDR3 is 14 amino acids. The ends were cut back, 0 bases at V and 1 base at J, with 7 bases in the middle. Germline V gene data show CDR1 as SGHDT and CDR2 as YYEEEE. The CDR3 DNA is TGTGCCAGCAGCTTGGCCACTGTTAACTATGGCTACACCTTC. It is translated as CASSLATVNYGYTF.

The chain uses TRBV6-5 and TRBJ1-5, with 9 bases lining up with TRBD1. CDR1 is MNHEY and CDR2 is SVGAGI in the germline V gene. V lost 4 bases and J lost 5; bases outside the gene matches: 3. This CDR3 is built from 14 residues. For the CDR3, the DNA is TGTGCCAGCAGTTCCGGGACAGGGTATCAGCCCCAGCATTTT. Amino acids: CASSSGTGYQPQHF.

The chain carries TRBV7-8 and TRBJ2-7; D is possibly TRBD2 (6 bases). The length of the CDR3 is 16 residues. V lost 3 bases, J lost 0 bases, and 15 bases lay in between. CDR1 is SGHVS, CDR2 FQNEAQ, per germline. The CDR3: CASSFPRDGSSYEQYF. The CDR3 DNA is TGTGCCAGCAGCTTTCCTCGGGACGGGAGCTCCTACGAGCAGTACTTC.

The V call is TRBV19, the J call TRBJ1-2; a weak D match, TRBD1 (5 bases). Trimming pared 4 bases from V and 3 bases from J, leaving 12 bases between. The CDR3 length is 14 residues. CDR1 is LNHDA, CDR2 SQIVND, per germline (reference sequence). CDR3 sequence: CASSKLQGDYGYTF. The CDR3 DNA is TGTGCCAGTAGTAAGCTCCAAGGGGACTATGGCTACACCTTC.

The J gene is TRBJ2-7, the V gene TRBV2; D gene unclear. From germline, CDR1 is SNHLY and CDR2 FYNNEI. The CDR3 loop spans 11 amino acids. The V end was cut by 5 bases, the J end by 2 bases, with 4 bases between. In DNA, the CDR3 is TGTGCCAGCAGTCAGGCCTACGAGCAGTACTTC. Protein: CASSQAYEQYF.

The genes are TRBV5-6 and TRBJ1-2; 7 nucleotides match TRBD1. Per germline, CDR1 SGHDT and CDR2 YYEEEE. The CDR3 runs to 13 residues. V shed 2 bases and J 8 bases; nucleotides not matched to a gene: 6. CDR3: CASSLDRASGYTF. CDR3 nucleotide sequence: TGTGCCAGCAGCTTAGACAGGGCCAGCGGCTACACCTTC.

This clone showed up just a few times. In nucleotides, the CDR3 is TGTGCCAGCAGCTTCCGGGCGGGGGGGCCAAATGAGCAGTTCTTC. It yields the protein CASSFRAGGPNEQFF. V is TRBV7-2 and J is TRBJ2-1, with 9 bases lining up with TRBD2. With 3 bases clipped from V and 7 bases from J, the junction kept 7 bases outside the gene matches. Per germline, CDR1 SGHTA and CDR2 FQGNSA. The CDR3 runs 15 residues. The full variable domain, its missing parts supplied by reference TRBV7-2 and TRBJ2-1, is GAGVSQSPSNKVTEKGKDVELRCDPISGHTALYWYRQSLGQGLEFLIYFQGNSAPDKSGLPSDRFSAERTGGSVSTLTIQRTQQEDSAVYLCASSFRAGGPNEQFFGPGTRLTVL.

The chain couples TRBV19 to TRBJ1-5; TRBD1 matches at 8 bases. The germline gives CDR1 LNHDA, CDR2 SQIVND (reference sequence). V gave up 6 bases and J gave up 5 bases; unmatched junction bases: 9. There are 15 residues in the CDR3. The DNA of the CDR3 is TGTGCCAGTAGACCGACAGGGGAGAGGTATCAGCCCCAGCATTTT. Translation: CASRPTGERYQPQHF.

The genes are TRBV12-2 and TRBJ1-5; the table calls TRBD1, which could not be checked here. TRBV12-2 counts as a pseudogene. This CDR3 comprises 19 residues. The CDR3 loop is CASRLALTDRVRGNQPQHF. For the CDR3, the DNA is TGTGCAAGTCGCTTAGCCCTAACCGACAGGGTTAGGGGCAATCAGCCCCAGCATTTT.

The V call is TRBV6-1, the J call TRBJ2-3; 12 bases fit TRBD2. The CDR3 contains 13 residues. Germline-derived CDR1 and CDR2 are MNHNS and SASEGT. V lost 10 bases to trimming and J lost 5 bases; unmatched junction nucleotides: 4. The CDR3 sequence is CATRTSGVDTQYF. The CDR3 bases are TGTGCCACCAGGACTAGCGGGGTAGATACGCAGTATTTT.

The gene calls are TRBV5-8 and TRBJ2-5; TRBD2 matches 10 bases. V gave up 4 bases and J gave up 4 bases; unmatched junction bases: 4. Germline loops: CDR1 SGHTS, CDR2 YDEGEE. This CDR3 is built from 14 residues. Written as DNA, the CDR3 is TGTGCCAGCAGCAAAGCGGGGGGGGCAGAGACCCAGTACTTC. As protein: CASSKAGGAETQYF.

This clone has more than one count but fewer than ten. The rearrangement links TRBV2 to TRBJ1-6; 7 nucleotides line up with TRBD1. The CDR3 is 17 amino acids. Germline CDR1 reads SNHLY; CDR2 reads FYNNEI. V shed 3 bases, J shed 4 bases, and the junction held 9 bases outside the gene matches. The CDR3 loop is CASSEVEGQQYNSPLHF. The CDR3 nucleotides read TGTGCCAGCAGTGAGGTGGAGGGACAGCAATATAATTCACCCCTCCACTTT.